Below, one T cell receptor beta chain is given with its context. Its specificity is not known. This sample stems from a study of CD8+ T cells in alopecia areata. About the research overall: Treatment comprised oral tofacitinib, 5 to 10 mg twice daily, in treated patients. The duration of tofacitinib was 6 to 18 months, with 6 months off drug afterward. General study findings and limits: Scalp lesions, especially in alopecia totalis/universalis, had higher clonality than normal scalp. Sequencing of scalp samples also captures resident alphabeta T cells of normal skin.

Peripheral blood and lesional scalp punch biopsies were taken from alopecia areata patients. It was cDNA, reverse transcribed from extracted RNA, that served as the sequencing template. Generated by immunoSEQ multiplex PCR, the TCRdb table keeps only in-frame clones and is missing some. The table has some 10,000 clones, about 67% seen once. This TCR derives from a human donor with alopecia areata. Material: skin.

The chain's CDR3 is CASSWKGFYGYTF. The CDR3 DNA is TGTGCCAGCAGCTGGAAGGGGTTCTATGGCTACACCTTC. This sequence joins TRBV5-6 and TRBJ1-2; tentatively, D is TRBD1 (5 bases). V shed 3 bases and J shed 4 bases, with 10 bases lying between them. This CDR3 region has 13 residues. Germline lookup yields CDR1 SGHDT and CDR2 YYEEEE.